Shown below are 2 T cell receptor beta chains from a single sample sequenced in a study of molecular identifiers for immune sequencing clone quantification. One entry per CDR3 protein, called by TCRdb with MiXCR from the PCR reads. The repertoire holds about 640,000 distinct CDR3 sequences, just under 20% seen once, with around 0.86% in the top ten. Sequenced input: naive CD8+ T cells from blood, with Jurkat cell RNA spiked in. Subset denoted: FACS-sorted CD8+CD4-CCR7+CD45RA+ naive T cells. The receptors shown here come from a human donor in good health. Some libraries in this study had Jurkat cell RNA spiked in.

This clonotype was recorded at least ten times. The junction departs from germline at one end; a sequencing error may be responsible. This chain's CDR3 is CASSLDSLGLKGDF. DNA for the CDR3: TGTGCCAGCAGCTTGGATTCTTTGGGACTTAAAGGAGATTTT. The chain joins TRBV5-4 to TRBJ2-3, with D tentatively TRBD2 (6 bases). The CDR3 length is 14 residues. Germline V gives CDR1 SGHNT, CDR2 YYREEE (reference sequence).

This clonotype was counted at least ten times. The gene calls are TRBV6-2 or TRBV6-3 and TRBJ2-5, with 7 bases identical to TRBD2. CDR3 length: 15 amino acids. Germline V gene lookup returns CDR1 MNHEY and CDR2 SVGEGT. The J segment lost 2 bases and the V segment lost 7 bases, leaving 10 bases of the junction unmatched. The CDR3, as DNA: TGTGCCAGCACCCTCCGGGCTAGCGGTCAAGAGACCCAGTACTTC. Translating it yields CASTLRASGQETQYF.